The text below deals with one T cell receptor beta chain. This record belongs to a study of cytomegalovirus exposure and HLA in healthy donors. In germline, CDR1 is MGHRA, CDR2 YSYEKL. With 0 bases removed from V and 7 bases from J, the gap between germline ends came to 13 bases. The CDR3 sequence is 15 residues long. PCR employed 60 Vbeta and 13 Jbeta primers. Sequencing was performed with immunoSEQ multiplex PCR; in TCRdb, only in-frame clones are kept and a portion is missing. The sample gives 150,000 to 200,000 clones, 68% of which show up once; about 2.9% is in the top ten. The clonotype originates from a woman between 35 and 50 years old in good health and CMV-seropositive. Sequences were obtained from PBMCs. This chain links TRBV4-1 with TRBJ2-4, with D tentatively TRBD2 (6 bases). The CDR3 bases are TGCGCCAGCAGCCAAGAAGGCACCCTAGCGAACATTCAGTACTTC. Its protein is CASSQEGTLANIQYF.